This T cell receptor (beta chain) was identified during a study of identifying expanded T cells in peripheral blood. Whole-study results and caveats: Technical replicates showed roughly 1.2 changed clones; two weeks roughly 16; four weeks 19.

In regard to this clone: Its antigen is not identified.

TCRdb's copy holds only in-frame clones and misses some; the assay was immunoSEQ multiplex PCR. The sample contains approximately 100,000 clones, about 88% of which appear only once. Looked up from germline, CDR1 is MNHEY and CDR2 is SVGAGI. There are 15 residues in the CDR3. J lost 5 bases, V lost 10 bases, and 11 bases had no gene match. The V gene is TRBV6-5, the J gene TRBJ2-2; 9 bases are shared with TRBD1. The receptor's source is a person aged 18 to 75 in good health. Specimen: blood. The CDR3 DNA is TGTGCCACCGCTCGACAGGGGGGTGGTACCGGGGAGCTGTTTTTT. Translating it yields CATARQGGGTGELFF.